This T cell receptor (beta chain) was captured in a study of response to subunit inactivated influenza vaccine. Study results and caveats: Each seasonal flu vaccination may recruit only limited new T cells, authors suggested.

TCRdb passed the RT-PCR reads through MiXCR, listing each CDR3 protein once. The sample has a few hundred thousand distinct CDR3 sequences; roughly 9.8% are singletons. The V gene's germline CDR1 is LGHNA and CDR2 YNFKEQ. The V and J ends lost 0 bases and 4 bases respectively, with 12 bases between them. CDR3 length: 15 amino acids. This clonotype showed up just a few times. What it binds is not known. This sample comprised PBMCs from blood, obtained about 6 weeks after vaccination. The chain is built from TRBV4-2 and TRBJ1-1; no clear D gene. This receptor was taken from a man aged 50 to 60 who received an inactivated influenza vaccine. CDR3 region: CASSQEGRRPTEAFF. DNA for the CDR3: TGTGCCAGCAGCCAAGAAGGTCGCAGACCCACTGAAGCTTTCTTT.